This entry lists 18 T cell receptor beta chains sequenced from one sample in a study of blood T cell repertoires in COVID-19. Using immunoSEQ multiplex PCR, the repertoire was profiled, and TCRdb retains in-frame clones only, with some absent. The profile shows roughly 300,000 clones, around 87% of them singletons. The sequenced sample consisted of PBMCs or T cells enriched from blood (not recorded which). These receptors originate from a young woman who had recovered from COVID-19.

This CDR3 reads CASSAGGNSYEQYF. The CDR3, as DNA: TGTGCCAGCAGCGCGGGGGGGAACTCCTACGAGCAGTACTTC. The chain carries TRBV9 and TRBJ2-7; 8 nucleotides align to TRBD2. J gave up 0 bases and V 3 bases, and 2 bases lay outside the gene matches. CDR1 and CDR2 from the germline V gene are SGDLS and YYNGEE. The CDR3 spans 14 residues.

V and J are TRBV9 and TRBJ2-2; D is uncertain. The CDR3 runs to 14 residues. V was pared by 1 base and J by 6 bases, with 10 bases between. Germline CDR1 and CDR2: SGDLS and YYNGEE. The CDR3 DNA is TGTGCCAGCAGCGTACAGACAATCCCCGGGGAGCTGTTTTTT. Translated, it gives CASSVQTIPGELFF.

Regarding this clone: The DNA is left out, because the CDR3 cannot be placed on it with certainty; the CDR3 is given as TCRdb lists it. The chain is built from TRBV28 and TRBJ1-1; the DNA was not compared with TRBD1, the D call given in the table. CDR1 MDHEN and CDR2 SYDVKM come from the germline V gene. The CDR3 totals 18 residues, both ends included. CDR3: CASSSSTGGYLMNTEAFF.

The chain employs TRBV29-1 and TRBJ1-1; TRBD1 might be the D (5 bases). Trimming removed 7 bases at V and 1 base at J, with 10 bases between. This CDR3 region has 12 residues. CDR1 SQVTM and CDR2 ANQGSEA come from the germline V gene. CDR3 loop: CSGRGGNTEAFF. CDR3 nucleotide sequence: TGCAGCGGCCGCGGGGGGAACACTGAAGCTTTCTTT.

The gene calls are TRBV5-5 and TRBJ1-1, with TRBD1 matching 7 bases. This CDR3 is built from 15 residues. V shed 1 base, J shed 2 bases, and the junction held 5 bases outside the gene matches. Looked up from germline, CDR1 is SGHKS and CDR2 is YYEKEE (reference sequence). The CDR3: CASSLNRGANTEAFF. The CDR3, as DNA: TGTGCCAGCAGCTTGAACAGGGGCGCAAACACTGAAGCTTTCTTT.

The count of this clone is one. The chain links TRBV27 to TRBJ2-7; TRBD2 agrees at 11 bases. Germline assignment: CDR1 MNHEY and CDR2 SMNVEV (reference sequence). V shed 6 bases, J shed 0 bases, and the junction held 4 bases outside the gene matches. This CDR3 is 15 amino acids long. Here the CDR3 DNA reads TGTGCCAGCAGACTTACTAGCGGGGGCTCCTACGAGCAGTACTTC. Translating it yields CASRLTSGGSYEQYF.

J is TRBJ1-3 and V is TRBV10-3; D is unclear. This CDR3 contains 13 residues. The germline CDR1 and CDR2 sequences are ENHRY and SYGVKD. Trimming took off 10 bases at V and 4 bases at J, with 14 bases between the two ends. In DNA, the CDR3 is TGTGCCACAGGTCAAGGCTACGGAAACACCATATATTTT. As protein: CATGQGYGNTIYF.

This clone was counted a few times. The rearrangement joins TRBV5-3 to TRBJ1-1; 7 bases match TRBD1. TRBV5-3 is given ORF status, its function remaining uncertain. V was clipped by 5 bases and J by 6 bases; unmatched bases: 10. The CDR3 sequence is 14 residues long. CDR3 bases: TGTGCCAGAAGATATACCGACAGGGAAGCTGAAGCTTTCTTT. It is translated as CARRYTDREAEAFF.

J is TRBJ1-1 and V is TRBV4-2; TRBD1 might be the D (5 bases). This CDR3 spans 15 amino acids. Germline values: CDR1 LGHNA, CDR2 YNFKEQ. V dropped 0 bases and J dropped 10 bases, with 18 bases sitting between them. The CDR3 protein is CASSQDTRQGRSAFF. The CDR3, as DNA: TGTGCCAGCAGCCAAGATACGCGGCAGGGAAGGTCAGCTTTCTTT.

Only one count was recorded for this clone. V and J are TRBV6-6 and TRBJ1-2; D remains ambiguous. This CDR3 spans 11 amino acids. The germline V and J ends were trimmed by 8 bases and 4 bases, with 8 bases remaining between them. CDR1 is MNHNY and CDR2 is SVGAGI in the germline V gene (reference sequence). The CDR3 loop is CASSAIYGYTF. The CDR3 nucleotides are TGTGCCAGCTCAGCGATCTATGGCTACACCTTC.

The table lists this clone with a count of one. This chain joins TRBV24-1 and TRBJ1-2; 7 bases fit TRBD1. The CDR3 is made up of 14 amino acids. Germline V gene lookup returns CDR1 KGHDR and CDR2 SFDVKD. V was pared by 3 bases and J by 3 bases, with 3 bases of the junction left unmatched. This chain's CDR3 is CATSDPGTDYGYTF. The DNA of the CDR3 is TGTGCCACCAGTGATCCCGGGACAGACTATGGCTACACCTTC.

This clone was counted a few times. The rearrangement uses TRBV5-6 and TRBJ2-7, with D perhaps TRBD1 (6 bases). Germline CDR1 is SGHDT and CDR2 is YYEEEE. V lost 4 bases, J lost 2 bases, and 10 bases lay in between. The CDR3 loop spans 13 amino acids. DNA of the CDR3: TGTGCCAGCAGCGAGGACAGTCCCTACGAGCAGTACTTC. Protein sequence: CASSEDSPYEQYF.

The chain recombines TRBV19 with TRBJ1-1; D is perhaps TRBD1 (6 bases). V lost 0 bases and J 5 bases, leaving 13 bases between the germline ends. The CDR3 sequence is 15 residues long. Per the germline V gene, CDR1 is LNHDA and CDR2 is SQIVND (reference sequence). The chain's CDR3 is CASSIDWGQRTEAFF. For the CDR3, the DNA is TGTGCCAGTAGTATAGATTGGGGGCAGAGGACTGAAGCTTTCTTT.

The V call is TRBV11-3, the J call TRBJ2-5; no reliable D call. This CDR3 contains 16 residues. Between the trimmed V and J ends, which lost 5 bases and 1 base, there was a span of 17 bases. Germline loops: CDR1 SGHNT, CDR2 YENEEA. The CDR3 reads CASSRGGPDPQETQYF. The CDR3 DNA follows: TGTGCCAGCAGCCGTGGCGGTCCCGACCCCCAAGAGACCCAGTACTTC.

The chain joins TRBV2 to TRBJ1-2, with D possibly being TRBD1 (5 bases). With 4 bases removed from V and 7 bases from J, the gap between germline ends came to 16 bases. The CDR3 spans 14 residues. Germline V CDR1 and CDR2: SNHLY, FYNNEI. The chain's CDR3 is CASSVVGEDAGYTF. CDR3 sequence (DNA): TGTGCCAGCAGTGTGGTAGGGGAGGATGCTGGCTACACCTTC.

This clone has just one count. CDR3 region: CASSLLIGDNQPQHF. CDR3 coding DNA: TGCGCCAGCAGCCTCCTGATCGGGGACAATCAGCCCCAGCATTTT. The genes are TRBV4-1 and TRBJ1-5; D gene unclear. The CDR3 is made up of 15 amino acids. CDR1 and CDR2 from the germline V gene are MGHRA and YSYEKL. V shed 4 bases and J shed 3 bases, with 13 bases lying between them.

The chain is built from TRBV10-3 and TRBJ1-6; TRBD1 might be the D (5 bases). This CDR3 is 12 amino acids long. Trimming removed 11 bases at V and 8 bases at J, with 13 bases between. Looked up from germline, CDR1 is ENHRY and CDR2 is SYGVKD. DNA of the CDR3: TGTGCCGCGGGGACGAGTCATTCACCCCTCCACTTT. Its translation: CAAGTSHSPLHF.

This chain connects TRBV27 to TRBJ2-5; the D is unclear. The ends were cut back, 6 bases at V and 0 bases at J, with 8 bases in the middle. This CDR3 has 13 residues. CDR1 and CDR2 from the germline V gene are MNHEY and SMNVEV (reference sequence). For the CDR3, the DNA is TGTGCCAGCAGCTACTCGTACCAAGAGACCCAGTACTTC. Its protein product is CASSYSYQETQYF.